The source of this T cell receptor (beta chain) is a study of T cells after yellow fever vaccination. Germline CDR1 LNHDA, CDR2 SQIVND (reference sequence). V lost 9 bases to trimming and J lost 2 bases, with 13 bases between them. The CDR3 length is 13 residues. This clonotype was seen only a few times. What it binds is unknown. Study-wide results and caveats: In FACS-sorted repertoires, abundant clonotypes from the bulk population could appear as contaminants.

TCRdb passed the 5' RACE reads through MiXCR, listing each CDR3 protein once. The sample lists fewer than 450,000 distinct CDR3 sequences, more than 9% occurring once. The TCR was taken from a man aged 18 to 35 who received the YFV17D yellow fever vaccine. This rearrangement joins TRBV19 to TRBJ1-2; D possibly corresponds to TRBD1 (5 bases). Here the sequenced sample was PBMCs, taken on the day of the first yellow fever vaccination. CDR3 bases: TGTGCCAGCACCGGAGGGGACAACTATGGCTACACCTTC. It codes for CASTGGDNYGYTF.